This TCR beta chain was recovered during a study of CD8 T cells in ankylosing spondylitis. Trimming pared 4 bases from V and 6 bases from J, leaving 22 bases between. Germline V gene sequence: CDR1 SQVTM, CDR2 ANQGSEA. The CDR3 has 15 residues. Notes on the study in general: Reportedly, matched ankylosing spondylitis synovial fluid was significantly enriched for disease-linked clones. Disease-linked clones displayed a CD8+ phenotype and appeared relatively rarely in peripheral blood.

In making TCR beta libraries, quantitative 5'-RACE with molecular barcodes was used. TCRdb reprocessed the 5' RACE reads via MiXCR and lists one record per CDR3 protein. The sample carries around 25,000 distinct CDR3 sequences, about a sixth recorded once. This clonotype was seen ten or more times. As yet, its antigen is unknown. This TCR came from a male donor with ankylosing spondylitis or in good health (not recorded which). This chain connects TRBV29-1 to TRBJ2-7, with a tentative D call TRBD2 (6 bases). Sequencing was performed on blood. Here the CDR3 reads CSVAGKGGTSFEQYF. In nucleotides, the CDR3 is TGCAGCGTTGCGGGCAAGGGCGGGACCTCTTTCGAGCAGTACTTC.